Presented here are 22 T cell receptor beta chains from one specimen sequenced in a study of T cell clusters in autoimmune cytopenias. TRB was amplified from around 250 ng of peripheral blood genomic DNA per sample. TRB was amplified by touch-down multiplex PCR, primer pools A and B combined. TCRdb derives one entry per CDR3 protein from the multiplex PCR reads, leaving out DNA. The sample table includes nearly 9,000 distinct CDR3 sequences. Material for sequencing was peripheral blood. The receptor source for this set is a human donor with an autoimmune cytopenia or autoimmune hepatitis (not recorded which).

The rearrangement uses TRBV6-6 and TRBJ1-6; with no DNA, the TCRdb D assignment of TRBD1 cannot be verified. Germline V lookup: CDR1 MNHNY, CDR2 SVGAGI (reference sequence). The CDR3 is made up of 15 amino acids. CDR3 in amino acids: CASSQAGVPNSPLHF.

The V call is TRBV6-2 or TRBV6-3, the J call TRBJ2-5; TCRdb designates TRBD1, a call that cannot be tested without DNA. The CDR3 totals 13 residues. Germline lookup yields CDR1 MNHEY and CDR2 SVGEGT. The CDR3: CASSYRLSETQYF.

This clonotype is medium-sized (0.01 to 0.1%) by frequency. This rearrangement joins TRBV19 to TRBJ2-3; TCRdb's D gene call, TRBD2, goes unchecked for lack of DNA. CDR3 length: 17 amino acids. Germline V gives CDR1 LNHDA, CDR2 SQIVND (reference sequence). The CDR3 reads CASSIAGAGAVTDTQYF.

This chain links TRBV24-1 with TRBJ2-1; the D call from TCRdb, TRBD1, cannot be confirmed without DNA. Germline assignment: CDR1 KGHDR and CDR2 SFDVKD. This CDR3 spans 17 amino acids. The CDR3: CATSDFAGPSSYNEQFF.

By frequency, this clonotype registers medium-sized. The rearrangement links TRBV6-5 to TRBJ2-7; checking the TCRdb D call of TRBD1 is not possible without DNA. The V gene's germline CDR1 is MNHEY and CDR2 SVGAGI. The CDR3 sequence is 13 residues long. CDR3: CASSYGGGSEQYF.

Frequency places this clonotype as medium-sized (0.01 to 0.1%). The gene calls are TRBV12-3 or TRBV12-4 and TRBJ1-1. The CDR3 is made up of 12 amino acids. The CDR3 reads CASTRREQRAFF.

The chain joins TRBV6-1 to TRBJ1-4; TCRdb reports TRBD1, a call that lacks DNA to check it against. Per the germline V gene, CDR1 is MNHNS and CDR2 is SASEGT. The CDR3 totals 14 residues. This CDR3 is CASNRQGELEKLFF.

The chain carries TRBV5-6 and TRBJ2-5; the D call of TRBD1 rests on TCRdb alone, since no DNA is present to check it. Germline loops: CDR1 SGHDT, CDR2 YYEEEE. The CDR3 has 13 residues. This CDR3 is CASSSSGRETQYF.

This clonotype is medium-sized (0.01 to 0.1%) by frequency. The CDR3 sequence is CASTSGHNEQFF. The gene calls are TRBV12-3 or TRBV12-4 and TRBJ2-1; lacking DNA, the TRBD1 call made by TCRdb goes unchecked. This CDR3 has 12 amino acids.

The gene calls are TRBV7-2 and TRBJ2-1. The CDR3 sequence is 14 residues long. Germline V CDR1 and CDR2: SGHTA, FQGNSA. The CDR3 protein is CASSYQSSYNEQFF.

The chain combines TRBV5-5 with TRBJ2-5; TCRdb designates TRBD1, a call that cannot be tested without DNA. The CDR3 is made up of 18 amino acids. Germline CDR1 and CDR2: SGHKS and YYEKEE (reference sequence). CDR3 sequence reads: CASSLIRGRGGPQETQYF.

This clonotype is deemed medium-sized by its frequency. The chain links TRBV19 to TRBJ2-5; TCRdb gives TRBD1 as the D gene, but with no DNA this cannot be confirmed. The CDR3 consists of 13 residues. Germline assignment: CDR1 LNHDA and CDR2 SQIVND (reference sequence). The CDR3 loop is CASSPEGQAPQYF.

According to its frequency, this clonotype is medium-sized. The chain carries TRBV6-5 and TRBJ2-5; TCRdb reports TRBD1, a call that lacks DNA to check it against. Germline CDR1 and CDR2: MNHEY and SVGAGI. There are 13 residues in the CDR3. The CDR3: CASRRDPLRTQYF.

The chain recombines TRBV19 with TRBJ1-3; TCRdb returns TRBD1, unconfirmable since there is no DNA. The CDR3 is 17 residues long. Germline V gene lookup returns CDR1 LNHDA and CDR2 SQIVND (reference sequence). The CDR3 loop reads CASSIFFGGSSGNTIYF. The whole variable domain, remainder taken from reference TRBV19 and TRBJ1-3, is DGGITQSPKYLFRKEGQNVTLSCEQNLNHDAMYWYRQDPGQGLRLIYYSQIVNDFQKGDIAEGYSVSREKKESFPLTVTSAQKNPTAFYLCASSIFFGGSSGNTIYFGEGSWLTVV.

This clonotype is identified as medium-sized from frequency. The CDR3: CASSIDSYEQYF. J is TRBJ2-7 and V is TRBV19. The CDR3 consists of 12 residues. Germline V CDR1 and CDR2: LNHDA, SQIVND (reference sequence). The complete variable domain, with remaining parts taken from reference TRBV19 and TRBJ2-7, reads DGGITQSPKYLFRKEGQNVTLSCEQNLNHDAMYWYRQDPGQGLRLIYYSQIVNDFQKGDIAEGYSVSREKKESFPLTVTSAQKNPTAFYLCASSIDSYEQYFGPGTRLTVT.

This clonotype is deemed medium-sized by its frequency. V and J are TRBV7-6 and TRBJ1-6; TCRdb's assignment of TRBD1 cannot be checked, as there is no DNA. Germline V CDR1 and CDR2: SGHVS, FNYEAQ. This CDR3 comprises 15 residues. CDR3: CASSPGTGGNSPLHF.

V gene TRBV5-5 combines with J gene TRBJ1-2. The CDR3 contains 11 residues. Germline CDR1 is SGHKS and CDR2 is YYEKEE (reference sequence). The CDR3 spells CASSLADGYTF.

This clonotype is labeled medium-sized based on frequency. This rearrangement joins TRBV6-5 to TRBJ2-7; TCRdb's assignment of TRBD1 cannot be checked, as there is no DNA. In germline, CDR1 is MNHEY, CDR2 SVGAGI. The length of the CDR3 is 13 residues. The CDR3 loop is CASSYSDRDEQYF.

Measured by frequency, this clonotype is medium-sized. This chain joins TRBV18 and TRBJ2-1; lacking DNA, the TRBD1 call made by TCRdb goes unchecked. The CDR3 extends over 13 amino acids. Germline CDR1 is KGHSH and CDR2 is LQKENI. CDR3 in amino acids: CASSPSGDNEQFF. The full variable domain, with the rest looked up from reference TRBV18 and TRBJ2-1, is NAGVMQNPRHLVRRRGQEARLRCSPMKGHSHVYWYRQLPEEGLKFMVYLQKENIIDESGMPKERFSAEFPKEGPSILRIQQVVRGDSAAYFCASSPSGDNEQFFGPGTRLTVL.

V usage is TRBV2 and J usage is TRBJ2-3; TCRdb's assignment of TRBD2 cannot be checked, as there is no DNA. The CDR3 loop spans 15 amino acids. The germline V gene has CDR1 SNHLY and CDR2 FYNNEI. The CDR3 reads CASSGGAGGPHTQYF.

The CDR3 sequence is CSARDHWQKSNYGYTF. The chain joins TRBV20-1 to TRBJ1-2. The CDR3 has 16 amino acids. Germline V CDR1 and CDR2: DFQATT, SNEGSKA (reference sequence).

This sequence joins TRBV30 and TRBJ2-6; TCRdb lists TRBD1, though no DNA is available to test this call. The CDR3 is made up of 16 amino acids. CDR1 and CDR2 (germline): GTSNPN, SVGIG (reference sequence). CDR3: CAWIGDPLSGANVLTF.